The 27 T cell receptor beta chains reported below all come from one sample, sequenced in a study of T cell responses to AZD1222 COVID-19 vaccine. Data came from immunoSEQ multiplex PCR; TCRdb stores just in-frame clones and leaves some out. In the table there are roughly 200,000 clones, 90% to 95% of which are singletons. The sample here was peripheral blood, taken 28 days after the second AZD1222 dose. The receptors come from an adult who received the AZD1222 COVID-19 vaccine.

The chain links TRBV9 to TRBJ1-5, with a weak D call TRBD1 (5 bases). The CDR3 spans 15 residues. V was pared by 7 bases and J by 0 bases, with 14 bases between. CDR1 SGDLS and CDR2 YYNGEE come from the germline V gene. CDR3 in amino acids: CASSRGDYSNQPQHF. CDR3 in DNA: TGTGCCAGCTCGCGAGGGGACTATAGCAATCAGCCCCAGCATTTT. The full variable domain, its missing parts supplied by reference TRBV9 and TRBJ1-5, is DSGVTQTPKHLITATGQRVTLRCSPRSGDLSVYWYQQSLDQGLQFLIQYYNGEERAKGNILERFSAQQFPDLHSELNLSSLELGDSALYFCASSRGDYSNQPQHFGDGTRLSIL.

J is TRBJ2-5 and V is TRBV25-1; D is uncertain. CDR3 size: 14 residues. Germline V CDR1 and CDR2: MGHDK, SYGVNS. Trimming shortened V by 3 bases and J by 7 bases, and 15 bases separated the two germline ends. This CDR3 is CASSEYRFEGTQYF. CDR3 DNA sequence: TGTGCCAGCAGTGAGTACCGGTTTGAAGGGACCCAGTACTTC.

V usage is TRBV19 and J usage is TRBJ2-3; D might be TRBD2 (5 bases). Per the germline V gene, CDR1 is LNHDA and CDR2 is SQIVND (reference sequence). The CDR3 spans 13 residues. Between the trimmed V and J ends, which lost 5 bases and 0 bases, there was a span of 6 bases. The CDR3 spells CASSPGSTDTQYF. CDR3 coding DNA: TGTGCCAGTAGTCCGGGGAGCACAGATACGCAGTATTTT.

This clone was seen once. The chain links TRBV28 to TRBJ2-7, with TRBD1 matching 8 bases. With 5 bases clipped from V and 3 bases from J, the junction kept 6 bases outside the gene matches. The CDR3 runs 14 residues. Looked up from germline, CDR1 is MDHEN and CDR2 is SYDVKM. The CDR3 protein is CASSTSGQVYEQYF. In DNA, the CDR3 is TGTGCCAGCAGTACATCGGGACAGGTCTACGAGCAGTACTTC.

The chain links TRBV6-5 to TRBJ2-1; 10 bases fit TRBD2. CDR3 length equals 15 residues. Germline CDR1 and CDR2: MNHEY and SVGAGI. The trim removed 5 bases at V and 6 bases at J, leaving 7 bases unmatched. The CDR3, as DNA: TGTGCCAGCAGTAGGGGGACTAGCGCCTCCAATGAGCAGTTCTTC. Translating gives CASSRGTSASNEQFF.

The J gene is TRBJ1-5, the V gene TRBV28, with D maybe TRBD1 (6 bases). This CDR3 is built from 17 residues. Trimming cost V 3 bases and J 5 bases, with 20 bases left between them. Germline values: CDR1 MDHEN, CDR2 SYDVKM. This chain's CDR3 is CASSFDEGESAYQPQHF. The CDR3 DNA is TGTGCCAGCAGTTTCGACGAGGGGGAGTCAGCCTATCAGCCCCAGCATTTT.

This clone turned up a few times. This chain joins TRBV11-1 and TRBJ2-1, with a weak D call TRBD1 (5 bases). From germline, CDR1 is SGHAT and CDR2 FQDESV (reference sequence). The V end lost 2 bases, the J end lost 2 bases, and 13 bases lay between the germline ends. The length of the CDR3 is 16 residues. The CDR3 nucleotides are TGTGCCAGCAGCTTAAGGGCAGGGAAGACCTACAATGAGCAGTTCTTC. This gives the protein CASSLRAGKTYNEQFF.

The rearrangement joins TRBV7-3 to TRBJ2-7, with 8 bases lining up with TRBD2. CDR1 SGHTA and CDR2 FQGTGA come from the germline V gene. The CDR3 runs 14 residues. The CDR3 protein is CATSRSGRGEEQYF. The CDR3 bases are TGTGCTACCAGCCGGAGCGGGAGAGGAGAAGAGCAGTACTTC.

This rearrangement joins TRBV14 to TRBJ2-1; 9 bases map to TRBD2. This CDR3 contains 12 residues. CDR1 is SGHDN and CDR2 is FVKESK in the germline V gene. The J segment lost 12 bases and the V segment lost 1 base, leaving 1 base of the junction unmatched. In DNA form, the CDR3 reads TGTGCCAGCAGCCAAGTTAGCGGGAGGCAGTTCTTC. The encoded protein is CASSQVSGRQFF.

The CDR3 sequence: CASGLSTDEQYF. The CDR3 DNA reads as TGTGCTAGTGGTTTGTCGACAGACGAGCAGTACTTC. The chain links TRBV12-5 to TRBJ2-7; D perhaps matches TRBD1 (5 bases). V lost 2 bases and J lost 5, with 7 bases in between. The CDR3 covers 12 residues. The V gene's germline CDR1 is LGHNT and CDR2 FRNRAP.

CDR3 sequence: CASSIQGVRGYTEAFF. CDR3 DNA sequence: TGTGCCAGTAGTATTCAAGGGGTAAGGGGTTACACTGAAGCTTTCTTT. The V call is TRBV19, the J call TRBJ1-1; D possibly corresponds to TRBD1 (5 bases). Looked up from germline, CDR1 is LNHDA and CDR2 is SQIVND (reference sequence). This CDR3 region has 16 residues. V was clipped by 3 bases and J by 3 bases, with 17 bases between them. The variable domain in full, with the rest retrieved from reference TRBV19 and TRBJ1-1, is DGGITQSPKYLFRKEGQNVTLSCEQNLNHDAMYWYRQDPGQGLRLIYYSQIVNDFQKGDIAEGYSVSREKKESFPLTVTSAQKNPTAFYLCASSIQGVRGYTEAFFGQGTRLTVV.

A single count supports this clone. The CDR3 region is CASSVEPGSSYNEQFF. The CDR3 nucleotides read TGTGCCAGCAGCGTAGAACCCGGGAGCTCCTACAATGAGCAGTTCTTC. The chain carries TRBV9 and TRBJ2-1, with D possibly being TRBD2 (6 bases). With 0 bases removed from V and 0 bases from J, the gap between germline ends came to 10 bases. The CDR3 consists of 16 residues. Looked up from germline, CDR1 is SGDLS and CDR2 is YYNGEE.

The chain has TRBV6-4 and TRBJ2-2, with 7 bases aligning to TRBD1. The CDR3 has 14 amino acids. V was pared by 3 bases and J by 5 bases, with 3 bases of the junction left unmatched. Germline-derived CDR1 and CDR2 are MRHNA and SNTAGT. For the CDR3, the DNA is TGTGCCAGCAGTGATGACAGGGAGACCGGGGAGCTGTTTTTT. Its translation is CASSDDRETGELFF.

The CDR3 nucleotides are TGCGCCAGCAGCCAAGAGACAGGGAGGACTGAAGCTTTCTTT. Its translation is CASSQETGRTEAFF. V usage is TRBV4-3 and J usage is TRBJ1-1; 7 positions agree with TRBD1. CDR3 length: 14 residues. CDR1 is LGHNA and CDR2 is YSLEER in the germline V gene. The V gene end was trimmed by 0 bases and the J gene end by 5 bases; junction bases not matched to a gene: 3.

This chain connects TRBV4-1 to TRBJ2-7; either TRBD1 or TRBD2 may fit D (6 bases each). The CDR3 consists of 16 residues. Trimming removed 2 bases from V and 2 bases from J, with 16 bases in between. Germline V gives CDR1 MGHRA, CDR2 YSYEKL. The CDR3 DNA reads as TGCGCCAGCAGCCAACGGATACAGGGACTCACCTACGAGCAGTACTTC. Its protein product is CASSQRIQGLTYEQYF.

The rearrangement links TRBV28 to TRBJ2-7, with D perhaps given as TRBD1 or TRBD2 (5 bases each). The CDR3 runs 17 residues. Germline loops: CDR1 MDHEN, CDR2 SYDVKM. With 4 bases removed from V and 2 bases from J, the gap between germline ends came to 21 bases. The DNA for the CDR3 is TGTGCCAGCAGTTCGGCCGCCCCCCTTGTGGGGGCCTACGAGCAGTACTTC. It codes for CASSSAAPLVGAYEQYF. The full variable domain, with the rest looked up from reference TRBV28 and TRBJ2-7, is DVKVTQSSRYLVKRTGEKVFLECVQDMDHENMFWYRQDPGLGLRLIYFSYDVKMKEKGDIPEGYSVSREKKERFSLILESASTNQTSMYLCASSSAAPLVGAYEQYFGPGTRLTVT.

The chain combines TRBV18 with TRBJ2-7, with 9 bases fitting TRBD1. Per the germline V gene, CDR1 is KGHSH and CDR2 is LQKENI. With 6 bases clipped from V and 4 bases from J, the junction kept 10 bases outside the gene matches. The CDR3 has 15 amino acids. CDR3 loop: CASSRAPDRGYEQYF. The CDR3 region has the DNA TGTGCCAGCTCTCGAGCCCCGGACAGGGGTTACGAGCAGTACTTC.

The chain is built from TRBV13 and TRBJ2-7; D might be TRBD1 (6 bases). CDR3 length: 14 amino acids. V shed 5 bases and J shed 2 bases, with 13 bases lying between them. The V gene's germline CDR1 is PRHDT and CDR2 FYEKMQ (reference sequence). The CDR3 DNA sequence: TGTGCCAGCAGCGCTAGGACAGAAACCTACGAGCAGTACTTC. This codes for CASSARTETYEQYF.

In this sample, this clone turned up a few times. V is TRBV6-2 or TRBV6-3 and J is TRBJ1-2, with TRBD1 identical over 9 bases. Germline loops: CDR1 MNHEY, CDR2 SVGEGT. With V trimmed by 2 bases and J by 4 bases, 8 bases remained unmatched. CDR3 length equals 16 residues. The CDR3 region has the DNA TGTGCCAGCAGTTACGCGACCCTGACAGGGGGCTATGGCTACACCTTC. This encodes CASSYATLTGGYGYTF.

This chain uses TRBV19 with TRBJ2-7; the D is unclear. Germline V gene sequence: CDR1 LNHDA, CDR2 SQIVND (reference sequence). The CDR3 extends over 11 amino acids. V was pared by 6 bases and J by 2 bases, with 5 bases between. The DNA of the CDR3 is TGTGCCAGTAGAAGCGCCTACGAGCAGTACTTC. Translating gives CASRSAYEQYF.

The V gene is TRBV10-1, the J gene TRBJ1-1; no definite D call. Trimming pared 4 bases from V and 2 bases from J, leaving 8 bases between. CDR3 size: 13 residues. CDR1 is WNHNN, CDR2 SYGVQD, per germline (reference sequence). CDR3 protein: CASSVSENTEAFF. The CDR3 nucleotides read TGCGCCAGCAGTGTTTCGGAAAACACTGAAGCTTTCTTT.

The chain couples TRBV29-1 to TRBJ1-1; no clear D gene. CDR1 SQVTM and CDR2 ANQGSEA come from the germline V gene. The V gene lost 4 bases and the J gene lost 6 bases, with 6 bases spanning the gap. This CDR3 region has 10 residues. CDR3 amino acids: CSVGPPEAFF. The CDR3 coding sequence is TGCAGCGTTGGACCTCCTGAAGCTTTCTTT. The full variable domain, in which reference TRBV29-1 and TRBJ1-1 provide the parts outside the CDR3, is SAVISQKPSRDICQRGTSLTIQCQVDSQVTMMFWYRQQPGQSLTLIATANQGSEATYESGFVIDKFPISRPNLTFSTLTVSNMSPEDSSIYLCSVGPPEAFFGQGTRLTVV.

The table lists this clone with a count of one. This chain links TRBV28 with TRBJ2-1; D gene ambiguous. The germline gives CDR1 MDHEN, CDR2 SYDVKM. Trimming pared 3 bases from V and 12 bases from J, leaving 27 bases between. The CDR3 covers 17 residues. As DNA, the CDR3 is TGTGCCAGCAGTTTGGGGTCGCCCTCCGGAGCGCCTACCCTGCAGTTCTTC. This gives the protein CASSLGSPSGAPTLQFF. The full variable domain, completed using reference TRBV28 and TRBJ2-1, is DVKVTQSSRYLVKRTGEKVFLECVQDMDHENMFWYRQDPGLGLRLIYFSYDVKMKEKGDIPEGYSVSREKKERFSLILESASTNQTSMYLCASSLGSPSGAPTLQFFGPGTRLTVL.

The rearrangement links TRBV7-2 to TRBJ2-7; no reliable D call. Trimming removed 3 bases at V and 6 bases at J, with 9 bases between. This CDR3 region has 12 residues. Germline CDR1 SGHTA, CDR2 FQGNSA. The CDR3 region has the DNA TGTGCCAGCAGCTTGCAGACCGGCGAGCAGTACTTC. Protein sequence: CASSLQTGEQYF.

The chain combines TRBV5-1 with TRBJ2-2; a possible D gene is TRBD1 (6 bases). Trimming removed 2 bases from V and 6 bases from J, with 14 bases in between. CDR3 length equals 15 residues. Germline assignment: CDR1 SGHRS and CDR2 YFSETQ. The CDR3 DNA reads TGCGCCAGCAGCTTCTTACAGGGAAGTCCCGGGGAGCTGTTTTTT. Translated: CASSFLQGSPGELFF.

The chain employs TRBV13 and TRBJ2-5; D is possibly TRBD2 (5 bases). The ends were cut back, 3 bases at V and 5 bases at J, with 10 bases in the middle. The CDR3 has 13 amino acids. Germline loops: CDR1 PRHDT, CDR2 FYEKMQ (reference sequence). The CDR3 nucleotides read TGTGCCAGCAGCTTGGCGGGTTCCGAGACCCAGTACTTC. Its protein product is CASSLAGSETQYF.

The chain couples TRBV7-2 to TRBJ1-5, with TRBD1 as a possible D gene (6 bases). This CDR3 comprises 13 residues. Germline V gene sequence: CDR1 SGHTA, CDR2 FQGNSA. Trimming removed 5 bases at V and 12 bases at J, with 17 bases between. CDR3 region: CASSQHPTGNQHF. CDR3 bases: TGTGCCAGCAGCCAACATCCGACAGGTAACCAGCATTTT.